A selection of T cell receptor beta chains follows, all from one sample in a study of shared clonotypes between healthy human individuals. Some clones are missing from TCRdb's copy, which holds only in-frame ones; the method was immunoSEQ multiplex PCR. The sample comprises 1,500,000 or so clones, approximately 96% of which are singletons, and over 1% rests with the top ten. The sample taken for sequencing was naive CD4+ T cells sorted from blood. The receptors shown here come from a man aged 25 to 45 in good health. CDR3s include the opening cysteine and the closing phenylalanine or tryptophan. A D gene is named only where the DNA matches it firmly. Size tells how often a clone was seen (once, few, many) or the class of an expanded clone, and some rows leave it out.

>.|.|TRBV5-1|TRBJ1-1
CASSLNLNTEAFF
TGCGCCAGCAGCTTGAATTTAAACACTGAAGCTTTCTTT
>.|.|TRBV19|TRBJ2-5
CASSGSRKETQYF
TGTGCCAGTAGCGGGAGTCGTAAAGAGACCCAGTACTTC
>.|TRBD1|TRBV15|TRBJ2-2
CATRGTGKVGELFF
TGTGCCACCCGTGGGACAGGGAAAGTCGGGGAGCTGTTTTTT
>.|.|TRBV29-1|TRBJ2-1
CSVDRNNEQFF
TGCAGCGTGGACCGAAACAATGAGCAGTTCTTC
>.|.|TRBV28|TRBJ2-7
CASRGAAIYEQYF
TGTGCCAGCAGAGGGGCAGCTATTTACGAGCAGTACTTC
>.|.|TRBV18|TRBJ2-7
CASSIRAEERQYF
TGTGCCAGCTCTATCCGGGCCGAGGAACGGCAGTACTTC
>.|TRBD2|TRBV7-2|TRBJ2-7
CASSLGGPGGRGGEQYF
TGTGCCAGCAGCTTAGGAGGCCCGGGGGGGCGCGGGGGCGAGCAGTACTTC
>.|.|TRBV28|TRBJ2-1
CASSFLGVEQFF
TGTGCCAGCAGTTTTCTCGGGGTAGAGCAGTTCTTC
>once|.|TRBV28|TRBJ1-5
CASSQTVAQHF
TGTGCCAGCAGCCAGACTGTGGCCCAGCATTTT
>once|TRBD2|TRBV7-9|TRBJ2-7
CASSLPSGGSYEQYF
TGTGCCAGCAGCTTACCGAGCGGGGGCTCCTACGAGCAGTACTTC
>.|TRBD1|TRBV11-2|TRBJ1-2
CASSSLRHRGNGYTF
TGTGCCAGCAGCTCCCTCAGACACAGGGGGAATGGCTACACCTTC
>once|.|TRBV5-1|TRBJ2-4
CASSPALGTPWASNIQYF
TGCGCCAGCAGCCCAGCTCTCGGGACTCCATGGGCCTCAAACATTCAGTACTTC
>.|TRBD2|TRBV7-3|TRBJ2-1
CASSFTSGTYNEQFF
TGTGCCAGCAGCTTCACTAGCGGGACCTACAATGAGCAGTTCTTC
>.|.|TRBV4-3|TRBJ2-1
CASPPPGNEQFF
TGCGCCAGCCCCCCCCCAGGGAATGAGCAGTTCTTC
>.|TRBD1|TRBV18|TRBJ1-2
CASSPATGGNYGYTF
TGTGCCAGCTCACCGGCGACAGGGGGTAACTATGGCTACACCTTC
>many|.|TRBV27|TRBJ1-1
CASSSWNTEAFF
TGTGCCAGCAGTTCTTGGAACACTGAAGCTTTCTTT
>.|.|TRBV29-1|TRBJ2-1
CSVVRLTYNEQFF
TGCAGCGTTGTACGGTTAACCTACAATGAGCAGTTCTTC
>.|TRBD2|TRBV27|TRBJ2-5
CASSFRRLAAGETQYF
TGTGCCAGCAGCTTCCGGAGACTAGCAGCCGGGGAGACCCAGTACTTC
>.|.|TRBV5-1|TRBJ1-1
CASSLANAGFAEAFF
TGCGCCAGCAGCTTGGCCAATGCGGGGTTCGCTGAAGCTTTCTTT
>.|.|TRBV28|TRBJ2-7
CASSSTGTPTRRPYEQYF
TGTGCCAGCAGCTCGACCGGGACACCCACTCGCCGCCCCTACGAGCAGTACTTC
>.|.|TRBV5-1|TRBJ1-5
CASSLTGTMDQPQHF
TGCGCCAGCAGCTTGACAGGGACGATGGATCAGCCCCAGCATTTT
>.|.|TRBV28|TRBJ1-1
CASSSLGPQEAFF
TGTGCCAGCAGCTCCCTGGGCCCTCAAGAAGCTTTCTTT
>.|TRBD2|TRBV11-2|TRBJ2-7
CASSPRSSGRSYEQYF
TGTGCCAGCAGCCCCCGGAGTAGCGGGAGGTCCTACGAGCAGTACTTC
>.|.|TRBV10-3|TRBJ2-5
CATQKPGQGQETQYF
TGTGCCACCCAAAAACCGGGCCAGGGCCAAGAGACCCAGTACTTC
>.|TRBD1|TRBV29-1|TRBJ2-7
CSHTTRQGNAYEQYF
TGCAGCCATACCACCAGACAGGGGAATGCCTACGAGCAGTACTTC
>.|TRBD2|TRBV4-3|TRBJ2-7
CASSQEASGGSEQYF
TGCGCCAGCAGCCAAGAGGCTAGCGGGGGCTCCGAGCAGTACTTC
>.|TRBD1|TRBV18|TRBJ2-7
CASSPGQGAGEQYF
TGTGCCAGCTCACCGGGACAGGGGGCGGGCGAGCAGTACTTC
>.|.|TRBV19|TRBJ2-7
CAPSPLRLVSYEQYF
TGTGCCCCCAGTCCCTTACGACTAGTCTCCTACGAGCAGTACTTC
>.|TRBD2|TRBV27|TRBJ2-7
CASSSRAGGTYEQYF
TGTGCCAGCAGTAGCAGGGCGGGAGGCACCTACGAGCAGTACTTC
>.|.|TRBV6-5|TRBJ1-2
CASSYSRMGNYGYTF
TGTGCCAGCAGTTACTCCAGGATGGGTAACTATGGCTACACCTTC
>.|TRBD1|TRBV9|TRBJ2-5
CASSEQIGTAQETQYF
TGTGCCAGCAGCGAACAGATCGGGACAGCCCAAGAGACCCAGTACTTC
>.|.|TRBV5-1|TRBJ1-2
CASSLATAGGYTF
TGCGCCAGCAGCTTGGCGACAGCCGGGGGCTACACCTTC
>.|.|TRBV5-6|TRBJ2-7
CASSFIGGIQDEQYF
TGTGCCAGCAGCTTCATCGGCGGGATTCAGGACGAGCAGTACTTC
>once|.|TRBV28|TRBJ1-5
CASSEDSLRNQPQHF
TGTGCCAGCAGCGAGGATTCCTTGCGCAATCAGCCCCAGCATTTT
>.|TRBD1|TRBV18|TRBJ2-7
CASSPLSQPRTGIRF
TGTGCCAGCTCACCCCTATCTCAGCCCAGGACAGGGATCCGCTTC
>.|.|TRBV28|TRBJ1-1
CASSLWTANTEAFF
TGTGCCAGCAGTTTATGGACAGCGAACACTGAAGCTTTCTTT
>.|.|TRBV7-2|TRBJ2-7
CASRGRAGIEQYF
TGTGCCAGCAGGGGAAGAGCAGGGATCGAGCAGTACTTC
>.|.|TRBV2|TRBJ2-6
CASSGEGEEEDGANVLTF
TGTGCCAGCAGTGGGGAGGGGGAAGAGGAAGATGGGGCCAACGTCCTGACTTTC
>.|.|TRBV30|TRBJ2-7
CAWSVLKQASYEQYF
TGTGCCTGGAGTGTACTAAAACAGGCTTCCTACGAGCAGTACTTC
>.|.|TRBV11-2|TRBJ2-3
CASRRTDTQYF
TGTGCCAGCCGTCGCACAGATACGCAGTATTTT
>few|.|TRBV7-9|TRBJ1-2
CASSSVRASGYGYTF
TGTGCCAGCAGCTCCGTGCGGGCGTCCGGATATGGCTACACCTTC
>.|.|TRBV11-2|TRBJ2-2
CASSLDRGELFF
TGTGCCAGCAGCTTAGATCGAGGGGAGCTGTTTTTT
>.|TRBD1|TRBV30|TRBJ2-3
CAWSGGVTGATDTQYF
TGTGCCTGGAGTGGAGGGGTGACAGGGGCCACAGATACGCAGTATTTT
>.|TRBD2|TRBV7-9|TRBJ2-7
CASSGFVGGRAYEQYF
TGTGCCAGCAGCGGGTTTGTTGGCGGGAGGGCCTACGAGCAGTACTTC